The text below deals with one TCR beta chain. What this receptor recognizes is not known. Within one base of it there is no much larger clone, and no base qualities were kept. The method behind the library was the immunoSEQ multiplex PCR assay. For the multiplex PCR, a mixture combining 60 forward primers for TCR Vbeta segments and 13 reverse primers for TCR Jbeta segments was used. The CDR3 region of rearranged TCR beta genes was amplified from genomic DNA by a multiplex PCR assay. On the Illumina HiSeq System, the amplified TCR beta libraries were sequenced as 87-base-pair reads. The study's own analysis went as follows. A later analysis tallied roughly 80 million unique TCR beta chains across the 700 or so repertoires, and approximately 11 million of those chains were shared by two or more donors. To remove PCR and sequencing errors, raw reads were error-corrected and collapsed into unique sequences using a nearest-neighbor algorithm that merged closely related sequences. CDR3 sequences were aligned to IMGT reference sequences to assign V, D and J gene segments. For a sequence to be retained, at least a six-nucleotide match to both a V gene segment and a J gene segment was required. A rearrangement was called productive if the CDR3 had no stop codons and remained in frame with V and J, and every other rearrangement was called non-productive. CDR3 was defined by IMGT convention, running from the second conserved V-encoded cysteine to the conserved J-encoded phenylalanine. The earlier analysis of around 640 of the donors excluded sequences that lacked an unambiguous match to a single V gene segment. In an earlier analysis of 587 of the donors, V segments were called functional above 56.7% productive rearrangements and were called segregating when the between-donor standard deviation exceeded 5%. To diagnose cytomegalovirus status from the catalog of TCR beta chain sequences, a statistical classification framework was built. In a later analysis, TCR nucleotide sequences were compared against IMGT/GENE-DB human TR gene sequences so that V and J genes could be assigned. A later analysis assigned CDR3 sequences and most-parsimonious VDJ recombination scenarios with the TCRdist pipeline. In a later analysis, each TCR beta chain was defined by its CDR3 amino acid sequence together with its V-gene family, and reads lacking a unique V-gene family were excluded. As a way to deal with suspected cross-contamination and a sequencing artifact, a later analysis dropped nearly 600 nucleotide sequences that were highly shared and had low generation probability. A later analysis calculated a clonal expansion index for each public chain from normalized within-repertoire ranks of inferred template counts. In a later analysis, generation probabilities were computed using a VDJ recombination model fitted to out-of-frame rearrangements, and the results were checked against IGoR. Hypergeometric tests were used in a later analysis to score TCR-TCR, TCR-HLA and TCR-CMV co-occurrence, with a repertoire-size bias correction applied to the TCR pairs. A later analysis estimated false discovery rates by permuting HLA or CMV assignments 20 times. In a later analysis, co-occurring TCRs were grouped using DBSCAN, and TCRdist sequence similarity was added for clustering within HLA-allele-positive subsets. Repertoires with fewer than 30,000 or more than 120,000 public chains were left out of co-occurrence clustering, as were a handful of repertoires with anomalous nucleotide sharing. TCRdb re-hosts the immuneACCESS table, in-frame sequences only. Its copies lack some clones; in the studies checked, an unresolved V gene accounts for under half of them, and the cause for the rest is not known. The DNA gave D and trimming, while V, J and clone size come from that table. The table for this sample lists some 90,000 clones; under 85% of them were counted only once. Under 3% of the sample lies in the top ten.

The data were obtained in a study of cytomegalovirus exposure and HLA in healthy donors (dated by TCRdb to between 2016 and 2019). Some background on the complete study: An earlier analysis of some 600 of the donors reported around 280 Gb of sequence data and 117 million unique TCR beta sequences obtained from approximately 180 million T cells. About 320 gigabases of sequencing data and 70 million to 85 million unique TCR sequences were included in an early release covering about 600 HLA-typed donors. Of the roughly 420 genotyped donors, roughly 80% were placed in the genetic ancestry cluster associated with self-reported Caucasian donors. The aim of the study was to test whether cataloging public T cell receptors could identify signatures of past pathogen exposure. Using immunosequencing, the study profiled T cell repertoires from about 620 subjects and related those repertoires to cytomegalovirus serostatus. Besides the first cohort of 550 to 750 subjects, a separate validation cohort made up of 95 to 150 different subjects was used. The study combined high-throughput TCR immunosequencing, statistical association of individual TCRs with disease status, and machine learning to predict cytomegalovirus infection status. To study patterns of TCR occurrence, a later analysis re-analyzed previously published TCR beta repertoires from 700 or so donors and added high-resolution HLA genotyping. In the later analysis, no new phenotypic data were used to find candidate immune exposures; instead, reliance was placed on TCR beta sequences and their occurrence across donors. An earlier analysis of 587 of the donors used high-throughput TCR beta sequencing to judge whether each TCR beta V gene segment behaved as functional or pseudogenic. Donor age, sex, ethnicity and CMV serostatus were compiled together with the repertoire data. A later genetic analysis used genome-wide SNP genotypes for about three fifths of the 666 donors, treating that subset as a discovery cohort. All discovery cohort repertoires had been generated on a single sequencing platform. Both class I and class II loci were covered by HLA typing, at four-digit resolution. The number of typed donors differed by locus: 629-630 for A, B, C, DRB1 and DQB1; 522 for DQA1; about 600 for DPA1; and some 470 for DPB1. Four to six DR-DQ haplotypes were handled as single units for association and clustering, since linkage in the cohort was strong. Among about 390 genotyped donors of the cohort, an average of around 240,000 unique TCR beta nucleotide sequences were sequenced per donor, around 18% of them non-productive.

The CDR3 measures 13 amino acids from cysteine to phenylalanine. Only the CDR3 DNA is retained, 39 bases long and in frame from the first base. Trimming costs V 7 bases and J 6 bases, and their ends lie 18 bases apart. The germline V gene yields SQVTM for CDR1 and ANQGSEA for CDR2. The cohort comprised some 730 healthy bone marrow donors. Cohort members were all nominally healthy when sampled, although unrecorded immune exposures were likely present. The donor tested CMV seronegative, placing the donor among the 350 or so seronegative members of the cohort. Each donor provided a peripheral blood sample, and peripheral blood mononuclear cells were used for TCR beta sequencing. The Qiagen DNeasy Blood Extraction Kit was used to extract genomic DNA from the blood cell samples. Study-wide findings and limitations: The earlier analysis of fewer than 750 of the donors excluded seventeen rarely observed V segments, including chromosome 9 orphons, because counts were too low. A later genetic analysis associated a missense DCLRE1C variant with V-gene and J-gene trimming of TCR beta chains, and an independent cohort replicated the association. A few of the identified cytomegalovirus-associated TCR beta chains were confirmed in vitro to be specific for cytomegalovirus antigens. A later analysis found that HLA-associated TCR beta chains were more clonally expanded and had lower generation probabilities than equally common non-associated chains. In the study, approximately 150 TCR beta chains were listed as associated with cytomegalovirus. Correlated functional status among segregating V segments might reflect linkage disequilibrium, but an unknown experimental factor could not be ruled out. The authors suggested that the approach could potentially be extended to other disease states and immunological phenotypes. In a later genetic analysis, fewer N-insertions in productive TCRs were reported among donors in an Asian-associated ancestry cluster than the roughly 640-donor mean. CMV serostatus was the only immune exposure information available for the cohort. A group of highly shared sequence variants was considered likely to be a technical artifact of the sequencing pipeline. Most TCR sequences were observed very rarely across donors, whereas some public TCRs were present in many individuals. Presence/absence analyses assumed roughly uniform sequencing depth across donors, an assumption that may not hold. A further reported finding was that TCR beta sequences accurately predicted the HLA-A and HLA-B alleles for most subjects in the first cohort. In this cohort, only TCR beta chains were sequenced, and detectable features were limited by the absence of alpha or paired-chain data. When HLA alleles, especially DR and DQ, strongly co-occurred, TCR associations were difficult to assign to individual alleles. Most CMV-associated TCR beta chains appeared to be HLA-restricted in a later analysis, and the HLA associations seemed to be driven largely by CMV exposure. According to a later analysis, TCR association rates differed among HLA loci, with DRB1 alleles showing the most associated TCRs and HLA-C alleles showing the fewest. According to a later analysis, parvovirus B19, influenza, CMV and Epstein-Barr virus appeared linked to several top co-occurrence clusters. Some IMGT-functional V segments, including TRBV6-2 and TRBV6-3, could not be told apart with the 87-base-pair reads, so those segments were excluded. Because HLA typing was missing for some donors at each locus, association tests included only the typed subset. At a false discovery rate of 0.05, a later analysis linked roughly 17,000 TCR beta sequences to specific HLA alleles. The classifier was reported to diagnose cytomegalovirus status with high specificity and sensitivity in both the original and validation cohorts. In an earlier analysis of about 600 of the donors, most TCR beta V segments appeared in productive rearrangements about 87% or about 30% of the time, broadly matching IMGT annotations.

Sequenced input: PBMCs. The chain uses TRBV29-1 and TRBJ2-5; 5 matching bases give a weak D call of TRBD1. This TCR was recovered from a man aged 30-40 years in good health and CMV-seronegative. The CDR3 in this case is CSAKSGRAKTQYF. The sequence in DNA is TGCAGCGCCAAGTCGGGCAGGGCGAAGACCCAGTACTTC. This CDR3, with the reference TRBV29-1 and TRBJ2-5 proteins standing in past its ends, gives the full variable domain SAVISQKPSRDICQRGTSLTIQCQVDSQVTMMFWYRQQPGQSLTLIATANQGSEATYESGFVIDKFPISRPNLTFSTLTVSNMSPEDSSIYLCSAKSGRAKTQYFGPGTRLLVL.